These T cell receptor beta chains were read from a single sample in a study of patients and donors after allogeneic stem cell transplantation. From the RT-PCR reads, TCRdb called clonotypes with MiXCR, one entry per CDR3 protein. The profile shows fewer than 95,000 distinct CDR3 sequences, just under 5% of them singletons. Material for sequencing was blood, either unsorted or a sorted T cell fraction (not recorded which). These receptors originate from a human donor who was either an allogeneic HSCT recipient or a stem cell or donor lymphocyte infusion donor (not recorded which). It is not recorded whose cells these are; they may come from a transplant donor. Both conserved end residues are part of each CDR3. A D gene is named only where the DNA matches it firmly. A row's size may be missing; if present it is once, few, many or a size class.

clone size: many
J gene: TRBJ2-1
V gene: TRBV20-1
D gene: .
CDR3 protein: CSARGAAYNEQFF
CDR3 DNA: TGCAGTGCTAGAGGGGCTGCTTACAATGAGCAGTTCTTC

clone size: many
J gene: TRBJ1-2
V gene: TRBV4-2
D gene: TRBD1
CDR3 protein: CASSQLDATGNYGYTF
CDR3 DNA: TGTGCCAGCAGCCAGCTAGACGCGACAGGGAACTATGGCTACACCTTC

clone size: many
J gene: TRBJ2-3
V gene: TRBV6-1
D gene: TRBD1
CDR3 protein: CASSLTGGEDTQYF
CDR3 DNA: TGTGCCAGCAGCTTGACAGGGGGAGAGGATACGCAGTATTTT

clone size: many
J gene: TRBJ1-6
V gene: TRBV20-1
D gene: TRBD1
CDR3 protein: CSARTGSNSPLHF
CDR3 DNA: TGCAGTGCTAGGACAGGGTCTAATTCACCCCTCCACTTT

clone size: many
J gene: TRBJ2-5
V gene: TRBV3-1
D gene: .
CDR3 protein: CASSQLGMYF
CDR3 DNA: TGTGCCAGCAGCCAACTAGGGATGTACTTC

clone size: many
J gene: TRBJ2-4
V gene: TRBV4-1
D gene: .
CDR3 protein: CASSPLVQENIQYF
CDR3 DNA: TGCGCCAGCAGCCCACTTGTACAGGAAAACATTCAGTACTTC

clone size: many
J gene: TRBJ2-7
V gene: TRBV5-1
D gene: TRBD2
CDR3 protein: CASSFLAGSNEQYF
CDR3 DNA: TGCGCCAGCAGCTTTCTAGCGGGGTCTAACGAGCAGTACTTC

clone size: many
J gene: TRBJ2-1
V gene: TRBV4-1
D gene: .
CDR3 protein: CASSQDLGSNEQFF
CDR3 DNA: TGCGCCAGCAGCCAAGATCTAGGGAGCAATGAGCAGTTCTTC

clone size: .
J gene: TRBJ2-7
V gene: TRBV5-1
D gene: TRBD1
CDR3 protein: CASSQPSPGQGTYEQYF
CDR3 DNA: TGCGCCAGCAGCCAACCCTCGCCGGGACAGGGGACCTACGAGCAGTACTTC

clone size: many
J gene: TRBJ2-3
V gene: TRBV29-1
D gene: TRBD2
CDR3 protein: CSVVWTSGTDTQYF
CDR3 DNA: TGCAGCGTTGTGTGGACTAGCGGGACTGATACGCAGTATTTT

clone size: many
J gene: TRBJ1-2
V gene: TRBV3-1
D gene: .
CDR3 protein: CASSPNPVGGYYGYTF
CDR3 DNA: TGTGCCAGCAGCCCTAACCCCGTGGGGGGATACTATGGCTACACCTTC

clone size: few
J gene: TRBJ1-4
V gene: TRBV4-2
D gene: .
CDR3 protein: CASSSTGLMASEKLFF
CDR3 DNA: TGTGCCAGCAGCTCAACTGGGTTGATGGCCAGTGAAAAACTGTTTTTT

clone size: many
J gene: TRBJ1-2
V gene: TRBV29-1
D gene: TRBD1
CDR3 protein: CSVEKELQGPYGYTF
CDR3 DNA: TGCAGCGTTGAAAAGGAACTACAGGGGCCCTATGGCTACACCTTC

clone size: many
J gene: TRBJ2-1
V gene: TRBV24-1
D gene: TRBD2
CDR3 protein: CATSDESAGGLHRNEQFF
CDR3 DNA: TGTGCCACCAGTGATGAATCCGCGGGAGGGCTCCACCGCAATGAGCAGTTCTTC

clone size: .
J gene: TRBJ1-1
V gene: TRBV4-1
D gene: .
CDR3 protein: CASSQDGRVTEAFF
CDR3 DNA: TGCGCCAGCAGCCAAGATGGCAGGGTCACTGAAGCTTTCTTT

clone size: many
J gene: TRBJ2-2
V gene: TRBV12-3/TRBV12-4
D gene: TRBD2
CDR3 protein: CASSLETRGRAGRIGELFF
CDR3 DNA: TGTGCCAGCAGTTTAGAAACTCGCGGGAGGGCCGGAAGAATCGGGGAGCTGTTTTTT

clone size: many
J gene: TRBJ2-2
V gene: TRBV24-1
D gene: TRBD2
CDR3 protein: CATSGTSVTGELFF
CDR3 DNA: TGTGCCACCTCCGGGACTAGCGTCACCGGGGAGCTGTTTTTT

clone size: .
J gene: TRBJ2-1
V gene: TRBV28
D gene: .
CDR3 protein: CASSPYSYNEQFF
CDR3 DNA: TGTGCCAGCAGTCCCTATTCCTACAATGAGCAGTTCTTC

clone size: few
J gene: TRBJ2-5
V gene: TRBV19
D gene: .
CDR3 protein: CASSLQGGKETQYF
CDR3 DNA: TGTGCCAGTAGCCTACAGGGGGGGAAAGAGACCCAGTACTTC

clone size: few
J gene: TRBJ2-3
V gene: TRBV5-1
D gene: TRBD2
CDR3 protein: CASSLGGLAATDTQYF
CDR3 DNA: TGCGCCAGCAGCTTGGGGGGACTAGCGGCAACAGATACGCAGTATTTT

clone size: many
J gene: TRBJ2-7
V gene: TRBV10-3
D gene: .
CDR3 protein: CATSPSYEQYF
CDR3 DNA: TGTGCCACCAGCCCATCCTACGAGCAGTACTTC

clone size: many
J gene: TRBJ2-5
V gene: TRBV2
D gene: .
CDR3 protein: CASSEQGTQYF
CDR3 DNA: TGTGCCAGCAGTGAACAGGGGACCCAGTACTTC

clone size: many
J gene: TRBJ2-7
V gene: TRBV7-8
D gene: TRBD2
CDR3 protein: CASSLAGRTSGNLGNEQYF
CDR3 DNA: TGTGCCAGCAGCTTAGCGGGACGGACTAGCGGGAATCTCGGGAACGAGCAGTACTTC

clone size: few
J gene: TRBJ2-5
V gene: TRBV2
D gene: .
CDR3 protein: CASSKFSRQGETQYF
CDR3 DNA: TGTGCCAGCAGTAAGTTTAGTCGTCAGGGAGAGACCCAGTACTTC

clone size: .
J gene: TRBJ2-7
V gene: TRBV7-9
D gene: .
CDR3 protein: CASSSRREHGYEQYF
CDR3 DNA: TGTGCCAGCAGCTCCCGTCGCGAGCACGGGTACGAGCAGTACTTC

clone size: many
J gene: TRBJ1-4
V gene: TRBV7-2
D gene: .
CDR3 protein: CASSRSYPATNEKLFF
CDR3 DNA: TGTGCCAGCAGCCGTTCCTACCCAGCAACTAATGAAAAACTGTTTTTT

clone size: many
J gene: TRBJ1-2
V gene: TRBV3-1
D gene: TRBD1
CDR3 protein: CASSQGQTGNYGYTF
CDR3 DNA: TGTGCCAGCAGCCAAGGCCAGACAGGGAACTATGGCTACACCTTC

clone size: few
J gene: TRBJ1-6
V gene: TRBV20-1
D gene: .
CDR3 protein: CSAREPGRGVTNSPLHF
CDR3 DNA: TGCAGTGCTAGAGAGCCGGGGAGGGGTGTGACGAATTCACCCCTCCACTTT

clone size: many
J gene: TRBJ2-3
V gene: TRBV18
D gene: TRBD1
CDR3 protein: CASSAGQVPDTQYF
CDR3 DNA: TGTGCCAGCTCAGCGGGACAGGTCCCAGATACGCAGTATTTT

clone size: .
J gene: TRBJ1-1
V gene: TRBV7-8
D gene: .
CDR3 protein: CASSPSRGRNTEAFF
CDR3 DNA: TGTGCCAGCAGCCCTAGCCGGGGAAGGAACACTGAAGCTTTCTTT